This T cell receptor (beta chain) is from a study of CD4 T cells in relation to SARS-CoV-2 and coronaviruses (dated by TCRdb to 2020 to 2022). The study in broad terms: In the ViraFEST assay, PBMCs were cultured with antigen for 9 to 10 days, after which TCR beta CDR3s were sequenced to identify antigen-specific clonal expansions. The negative reference condition was either a culture with an HIV-1 Nef peptide pool or a culture with no peptide. Shared crossreactive spike epitopes were mapped to their HLA restriction using patient-derived lymphoblastoid cell lines. At the level of individual TCR clonotypes, the study measured memory CD4+ T cell crossreactivity between SARS-CoV-2 spike protein and common cold coronavirus spike proteins. The Adaptive Biotechnologies TCR-sequencing kit was used to sequence samples from three pre-COVID donors and the naive versus memory experiments, while other data came from Illumina-based sequencing. For other donors in the study, expansion assays were sequenced with a different, Illumina-based TCR-beta assay.

The paper as a whole reports these results and caveats: Crossreactivity analysis centred on spike protein, so crossreactivity against other viral proteins was not assessed. Significantly weaker SARS-CoV-2-driven expansion was shown by crossreactive clones than by monoreactive clones, consistent with antigenic imprinting. The study was constrained by small numbers of patients and of tested TCRs. Because no donor provided both pre-pandemic and post-infection samples, tracing the source of pre-existing responses was limited. About 65% of donors had memory CD4+ clonotypes that crossrecognized SARS-CoV-2 and at least one common cold coronavirus spike.

Libraries were made using the immunoSEQ multiplex PCR assay. The original methods were these. During preprocessing, nonproductive sequences were removed, as were CDR3s that did not start with C, did not end with F or W, or were shorter than 7 amino acids. Antigen-specific clonotypes were called with the MANAFEST web app on the basis of expansion relative to the reference and to other culture wells. To be counted as positive, a clone had to show significant expansion compared with the reference culture, at an FDR below 0.05, in 2 of 3 replicate wells. To be called positive, a clone also had to show significant expansion compared with every other tandem well and an odds ratio greater than 5. Pairwise Levenshtein distance, computed with the stringdist R package after three terminal residues were trimmed from each end, was used as the measure of CDR3 homology. TCRdb obtained this table from immuneACCESS and retained in-frame rearrangements with V and J assigned. These tables miss some clones; where compared with another copy, unresolved V genes account for less than half of the shortfall, and the remainder is unexplained. V and J calls and clone size follow that table, whereas D and trimming were derived from the DNA. For this sample the table gives some 30,000 clones, of which about 70% were detected only once. The ten top clones hold roughly 17% of the sample.

CD4+ T cells from unexposed donors were collected before the COVID-19 pandemic (2011-2018). After less than 13 days of culture, CD4+ T cells were isolated with the EasySep CD4+ T cell isolation kit. As cell numbers permitted, CD4+ T cells from unexposed donors were tested for reactivity to SARS-CoV-2 S and N and to four common cold coronavirus spike pools. PBMCs were cultured at over 1.5 million per well in IMDM supplemented with around 5% human AB serum and 8 to 10 IU/ml IL-2. Half of the culture medium was replaced with fresh IL-2-containing medium on days 3 and 7. Each peptide culture condition was generally run in triplicate replicate wells. Leukapheresis product for the unexposed donors was bought commercially. Ficoll-Paque PLUS gradient centrifugation was used to isolate PBMCs from leukapheresis product or whole blood. The PBMCs went either fresh into the expansion assay or into cryopreservation at -140 degrees C. The QIAamp Micro DNA Kit was used to extract genomic DNA from the CD4+ T cells.

The CDR3, cysteine through phenylalanine, is 9 amino acids long. CDR3 DNA is the only sequence kept; it has 27 bases, read in frame from the first base. The germline V gene (reference sequence) provides CDR1 MNHNY and CDR2 SVGAGI. V is reduced by 9 bases and J by 6 bases, leaving a spacing of 3 bases between them. This clone was seen only a few times. This receptor's antigen is unknown. Per-nucleotide qualities are absent, and no much larger clonotype sits a single base away. The receptor comes from a human donor in good health. The sequence links TRBV6-6 to TRBJ1-5; the D segment cannot be called with confidence. The sequenced sample was CD4+ T cells from PBMCs, cultured in vitro. CDR3 region: CARAQPQHF. The nucleotide sequence is given as TGTGCCAGGGCTCAGCCCCAGCATTTT.